The subject of this entry is one TCR beta chain. Its antigen is currently unknown. This entry comes from a study of T-cell memory formation after mild COVID-19. This CDR3 has 14 residues. Trimming removed 5 bases at V and 3 bases at J, with 13 bases between. Germline assignment: CDR1 SGHTA and CDR2 FQGTGA. Constant-segment-primed 5'RACE gave TCR alpha and TCR beta cDNA libraries with sample barcodes and UMIs. TCRdb reprocessed the 5' RACE reads with MiXCR, giving one entry per CDR3 protein. In the table there are around 200,000 distinct CDR3 sequences, around a fifth of which are singletons. General observations from the study: Pre-infection memory harbored some responding clones, suggesting cross-reactive memory joined. Researchers report contracting CD4+ clones mostly in CM and EM, with CD8+ clones in EMRA. Day 15 to 85 contractors were CD4/CD8 balanced; later expanders leaned CD4+.

Sample: PBMCs or a T cell subset sorted from them (not recorded which). The rearrangement links TRBV7-3 to TRBJ2-5; D is perhaps TRBD2 (5 bases). The receptor was isolated from an adult woman who had mild COVID-19 (a few samples of this study predate the infection). Cell type and time point are not known. The CDR3 here is CASSPTGEEETQYF. CDR3 DNA: TGTGCCAGCAGCCCGACCGGGGAAGAAGAGACCCAGTACTTC.